This T cell receptor (beta chain) was retrieved from a study of tumor and adjacent non-tumor tissue in lung cancer. Study details: Histology: about 13 adenocarcinoma, a couple of squamous cell carcinoma, 1 small cell lung cancer.

This clonotype came up many times. The antigen is unknown. A much more abundant neighbour one base away suggests this may be a read error. Study-wide results and caveats: Top 100 clones took a larger repertoire share in normal lung. Tumor tissue had significantly higher TCR diversity than normal lung.

This sample's RNA came from whole unsorted tissue. The normal lung tissue was taken more than 3 cm from the tumor edge. Newly diagnosed lung cancer patients had thoracic surgery in China, August–late 2014, without prior chemotherapy. This CDR3 contains 14 residues. Trimming took 0 bases from V and 3 from J, leaving 11 bases between them. Germline CDR1 is SQVTM and CDR2 is ANQGSEA. TCRbeta libraries were built with three rounds of nested PCR, modified from ARM-PCR. TCRdb independently ran MiXCR on the multiplex PCR reads; one entry per CDR3 protein. Among fewer than 90,000 distinct CDR3 sequences listed, 76% were seen once.

The sequencing input was distant non-tumor lung tissue. The clonotype comes from a woman aged 45-65 years with non-small cell lung cancer. V is TRBV29-1 and J is TRBJ2-5, with a possible D match to TRBD2 (6 bases). CDR3 DNA sequence: TGCAGCGTTGAAGATGGGTCTAGCGAAGAGACCCAGTACTTC. Translated, it gives CSVEDGSSEETQYF.